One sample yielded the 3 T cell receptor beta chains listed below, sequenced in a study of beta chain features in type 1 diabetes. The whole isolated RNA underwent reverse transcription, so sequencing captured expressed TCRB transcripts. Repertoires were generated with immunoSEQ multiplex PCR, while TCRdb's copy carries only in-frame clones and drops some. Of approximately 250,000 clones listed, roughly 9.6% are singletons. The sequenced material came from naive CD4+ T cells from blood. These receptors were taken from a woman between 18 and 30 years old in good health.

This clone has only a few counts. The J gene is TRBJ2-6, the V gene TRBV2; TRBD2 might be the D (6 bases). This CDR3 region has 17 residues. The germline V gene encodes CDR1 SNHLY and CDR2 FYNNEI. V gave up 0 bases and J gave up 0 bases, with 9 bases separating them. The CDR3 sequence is CASSEASGISGANVLTF. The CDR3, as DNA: TGTGCCAGCAGTGAAGCTAGCGGAATCTCTGGGGCCAACGTCCTGACTTTC.

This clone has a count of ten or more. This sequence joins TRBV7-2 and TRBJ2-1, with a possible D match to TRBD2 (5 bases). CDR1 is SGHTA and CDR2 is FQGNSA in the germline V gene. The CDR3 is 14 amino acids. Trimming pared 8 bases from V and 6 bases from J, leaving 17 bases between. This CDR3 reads CASGKERVRNEQFF. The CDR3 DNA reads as TGTGCCAGCGGAAAAGAGAGGGTACGCAATGAGCAGTTCTTC.

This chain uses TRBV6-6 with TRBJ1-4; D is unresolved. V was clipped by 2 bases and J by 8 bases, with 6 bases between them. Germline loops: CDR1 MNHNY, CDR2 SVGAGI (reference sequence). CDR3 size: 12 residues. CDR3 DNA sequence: TGTGCCAGCAGTTACACGGGGGAAAAACTGTTTTTT. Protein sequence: CASSYTGEKLFF.